One T cell receptor (beta chain) is described in this entry. What it binds is not known. V trimming: 3 bases; J trimming: 3 bases; junction bases outside the gene matches: 18. CDR1 GTSNPN and CDR2 SVGIG come from the germline V gene (reference sequence). This CDR3 has 19 amino acids. The PCR was carried out with 60 Vbeta primers and 13 Jbeta primers. Per the authors' pipeline: Among the unique TCR beta chains that a later analysis counted, 75 million to 85 million in all, roughly 11 million were shared. Sequencing was performed with immunoSEQ multiplex PCR; in TCRdb, only in-frame clones are kept and a portion is missing. D and trimming were read from the DNA, whereas the V and J calls and clone size are those reported in that table. Of roughly 120,000 clones listed, about 61% were seen once; the top ten hold around 2.2%. This sample was included in a study of cytomegalovirus exposure and HLA in healthy donors. Turning to the study itself: Roughly 85 million unique TCRs from HLA-typed donors were held in an early release of data.

Regarding the study as a whole: Data from an earlier analysis indicated that most TCR beta V segments were productive either about 87% or about 30% of the time.

The genes are TRBV30 and TRBJ2-7, with 12 positions matching TRBD2. Sequenced: PBMCs. The source is a woman aged 25-40 years in good health and CMV-seronegative. The CDR3 DNA sequence: TGTGCCTGGAGACCTCCGACTAGCGGGAGAACCAAACACTTCTACGAGCAGTACTTC. This sequence encodes CAWRPPTSGRTKHFYEQYF.